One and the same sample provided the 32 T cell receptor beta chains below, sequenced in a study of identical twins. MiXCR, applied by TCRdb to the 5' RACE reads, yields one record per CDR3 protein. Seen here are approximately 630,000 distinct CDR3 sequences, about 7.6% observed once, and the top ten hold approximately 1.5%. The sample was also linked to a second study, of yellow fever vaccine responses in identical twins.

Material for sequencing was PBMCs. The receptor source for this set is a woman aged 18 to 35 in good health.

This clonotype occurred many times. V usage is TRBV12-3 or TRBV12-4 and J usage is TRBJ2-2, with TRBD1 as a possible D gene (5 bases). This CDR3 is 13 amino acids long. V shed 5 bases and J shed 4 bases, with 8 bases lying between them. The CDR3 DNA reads TGTGCCAGCAGTGCTACAGGCACCGGGGAGCTGTTTTTT. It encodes CASSATGTGELFF.

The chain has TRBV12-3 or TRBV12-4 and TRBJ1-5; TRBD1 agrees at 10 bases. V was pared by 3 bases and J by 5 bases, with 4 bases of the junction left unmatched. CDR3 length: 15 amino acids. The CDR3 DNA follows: TGTGCCAGCAGTTTCTTGGGACAGGGGCATCAGCCCCAGCATTTT. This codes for CASSFLGQGHQPQHF.

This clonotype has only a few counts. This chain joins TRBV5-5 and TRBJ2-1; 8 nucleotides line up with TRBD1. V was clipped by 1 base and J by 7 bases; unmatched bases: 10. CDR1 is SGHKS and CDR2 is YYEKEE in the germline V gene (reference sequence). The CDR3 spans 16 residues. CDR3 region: CASSLFVRGLGNEQFF. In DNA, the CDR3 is TGTGCCAGCAGCTTGTTCGTCAGGGGGCTTGGGAATGAGCAGTTCTTC.

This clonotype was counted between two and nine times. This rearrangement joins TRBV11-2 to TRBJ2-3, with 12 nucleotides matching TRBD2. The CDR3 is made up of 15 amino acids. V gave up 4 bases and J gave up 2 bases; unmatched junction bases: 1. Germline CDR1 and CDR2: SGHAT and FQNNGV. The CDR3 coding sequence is TGTGCCAGCAGCTGGACTAGCGGGATCACAGATACGCAGTATTTT. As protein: CASSWTSGITDTQYF.

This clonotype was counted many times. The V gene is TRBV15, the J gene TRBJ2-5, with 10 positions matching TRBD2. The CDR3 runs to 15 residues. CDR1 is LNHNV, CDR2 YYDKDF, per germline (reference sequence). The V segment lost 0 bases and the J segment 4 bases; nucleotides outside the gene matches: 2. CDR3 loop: CATSRDLAGGETQYF. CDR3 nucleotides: TGTGCCACCAGCAGAGATTTAGCGGGGGGAGAGACCCAGTACTTC.

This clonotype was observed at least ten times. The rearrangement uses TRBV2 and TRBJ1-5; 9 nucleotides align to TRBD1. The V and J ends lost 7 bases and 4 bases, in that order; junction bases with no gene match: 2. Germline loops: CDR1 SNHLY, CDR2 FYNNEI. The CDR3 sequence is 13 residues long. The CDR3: CASKGTGNQPQHF. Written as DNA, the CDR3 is TGTGCCAGCAAGGGGACAGGGAATCAGCCCCAGCATTTT.

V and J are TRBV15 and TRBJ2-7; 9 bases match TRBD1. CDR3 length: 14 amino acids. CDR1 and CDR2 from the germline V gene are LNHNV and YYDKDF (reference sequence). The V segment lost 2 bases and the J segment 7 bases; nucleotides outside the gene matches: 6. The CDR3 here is CATSRSGQGEEQYF. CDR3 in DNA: TGTGCCACCAGCAGATCGGGACAGGGTGAAGAGCAGTACTTC.

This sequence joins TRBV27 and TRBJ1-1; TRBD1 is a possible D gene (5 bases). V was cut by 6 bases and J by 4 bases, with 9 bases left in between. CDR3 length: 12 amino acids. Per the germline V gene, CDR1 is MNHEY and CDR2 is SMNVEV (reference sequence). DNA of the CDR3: TGTGCCAGCAGGGGGGTGGCCACTGAAGCTTTCTTT. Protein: CASRGVATEAFF.

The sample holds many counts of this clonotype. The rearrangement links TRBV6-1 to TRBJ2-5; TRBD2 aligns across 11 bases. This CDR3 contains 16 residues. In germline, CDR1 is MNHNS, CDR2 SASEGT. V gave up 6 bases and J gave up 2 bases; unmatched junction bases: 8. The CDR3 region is CASRSRLAGRQETQYF. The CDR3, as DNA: TGTGCCAGCAGATCCCGACTAGCGGGAAGACAAGAGACCCAGTACTTC.

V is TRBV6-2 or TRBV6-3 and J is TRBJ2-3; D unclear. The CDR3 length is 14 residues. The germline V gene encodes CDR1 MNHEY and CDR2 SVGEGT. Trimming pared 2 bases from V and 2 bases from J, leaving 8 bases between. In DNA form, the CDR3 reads TGTGCCAGCAGTTACCTCCTCTTCACAGATACGCAGTATTTT. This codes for CASSYLLFTDTQYF.

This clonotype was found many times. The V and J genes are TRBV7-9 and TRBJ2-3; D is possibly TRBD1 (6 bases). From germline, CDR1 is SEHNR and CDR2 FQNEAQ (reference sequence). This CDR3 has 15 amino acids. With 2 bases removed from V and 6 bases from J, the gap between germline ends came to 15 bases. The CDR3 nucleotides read TGTGCCAGCAGCTTAAGGCGGACAGCGGCCGATACGCAGTATTTT. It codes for CASSLRRTAADTQYF.

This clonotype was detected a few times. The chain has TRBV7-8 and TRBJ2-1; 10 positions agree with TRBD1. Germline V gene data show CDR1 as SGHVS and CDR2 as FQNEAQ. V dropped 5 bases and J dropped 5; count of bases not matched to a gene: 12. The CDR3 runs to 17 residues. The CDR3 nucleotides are TGTGCCAGCAGCCGCCGGGACAGGGGTGGTCAGGACAATGAGCAGTTCTTC. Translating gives CASSRRDRGGQDNEQFF. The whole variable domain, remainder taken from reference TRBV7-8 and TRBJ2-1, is GAGVSQSPRYKVAKRGQDVALRCDPISGHVSLFWYQQALGQGPEFLTYFQNEAQLDKSGLPSDRFFAERPEGSVSTLKIQRTQQEDSAVYLCASSRRDRGGQDNEQFFGPGTRLTVL.

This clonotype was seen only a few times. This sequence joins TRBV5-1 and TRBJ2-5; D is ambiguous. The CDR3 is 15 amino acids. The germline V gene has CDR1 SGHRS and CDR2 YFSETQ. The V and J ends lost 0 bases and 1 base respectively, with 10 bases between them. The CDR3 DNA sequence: TGCGCCAGCAGCTTGGTACAGAATCCCCAAGAGACCCAGTACTTC. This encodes CASSLVQNPQETQYF.

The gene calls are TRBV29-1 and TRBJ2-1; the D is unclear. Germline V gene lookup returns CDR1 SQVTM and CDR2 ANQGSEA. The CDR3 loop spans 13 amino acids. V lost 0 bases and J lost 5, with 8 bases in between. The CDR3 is CSVEDSQHNEQFF. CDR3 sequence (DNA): TGCAGCGTTGAAGATTCACAGCACAATGAGCAGTTCTTC.

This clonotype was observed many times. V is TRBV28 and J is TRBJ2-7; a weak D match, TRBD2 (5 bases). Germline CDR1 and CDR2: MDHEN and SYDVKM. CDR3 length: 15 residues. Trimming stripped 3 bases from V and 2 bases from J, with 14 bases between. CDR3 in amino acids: CASSFSWTDAYEQYV. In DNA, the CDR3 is TGTGCCAGCAGTTTTAGTTGGACTGATGCCTACGAGCAGTACGTC.

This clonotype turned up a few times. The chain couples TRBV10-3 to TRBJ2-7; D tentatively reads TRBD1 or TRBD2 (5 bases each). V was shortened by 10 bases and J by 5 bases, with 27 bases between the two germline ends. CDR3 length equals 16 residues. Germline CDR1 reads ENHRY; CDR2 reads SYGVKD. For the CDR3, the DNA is TGTGCCACCGACCCTTTTACCGGGACCCTCCCTCACGAGCAGTACTTC. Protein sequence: CATDPFTGTLPHEQYF.

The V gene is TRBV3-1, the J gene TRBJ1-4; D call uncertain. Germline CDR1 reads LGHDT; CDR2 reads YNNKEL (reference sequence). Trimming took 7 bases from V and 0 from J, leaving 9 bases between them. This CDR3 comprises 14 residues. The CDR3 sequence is CASTPAATNEKLFF. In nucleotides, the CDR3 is TGTGCCAGCACCCCTGCCGCAACTAATGAAAAACTGTTTTTT.

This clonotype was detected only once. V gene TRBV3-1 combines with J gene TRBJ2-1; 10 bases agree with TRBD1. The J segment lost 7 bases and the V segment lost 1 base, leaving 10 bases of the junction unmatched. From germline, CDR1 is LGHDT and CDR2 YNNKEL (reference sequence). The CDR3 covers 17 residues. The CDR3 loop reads CASSQGAWDRGTNEQFF. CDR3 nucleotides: TGTGCCAGCAGCCAAGGCGCCTGGGACAGGGGAACAAATGAGCAGTTCTTC.

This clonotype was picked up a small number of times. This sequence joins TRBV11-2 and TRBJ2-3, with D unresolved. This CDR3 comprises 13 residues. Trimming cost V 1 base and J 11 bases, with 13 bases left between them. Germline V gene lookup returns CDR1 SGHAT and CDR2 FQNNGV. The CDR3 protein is CASSLAASNLQYF. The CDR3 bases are TGTGCCAGCAGCTTAGCCGCGTCAAACTTGCAGTATTTT.

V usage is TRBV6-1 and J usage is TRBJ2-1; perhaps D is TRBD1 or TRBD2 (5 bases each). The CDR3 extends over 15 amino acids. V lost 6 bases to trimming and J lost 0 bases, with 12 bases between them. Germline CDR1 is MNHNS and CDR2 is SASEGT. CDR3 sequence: CASRAGTRSYNEQFF. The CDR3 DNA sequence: TGTGCCAGCAGGGCCGGGACCCGCTCCTACAATGAGCAGTTCTTC.

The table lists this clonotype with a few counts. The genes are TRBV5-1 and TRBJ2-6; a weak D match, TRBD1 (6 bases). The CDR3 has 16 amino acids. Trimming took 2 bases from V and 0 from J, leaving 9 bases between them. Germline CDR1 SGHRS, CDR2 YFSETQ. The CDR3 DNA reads TGCGCCAGCAGCTTCACAGGGAGCTCTGGGGCCAACGTCCTGACTTTC. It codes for CASSFTGSSGANVLTF. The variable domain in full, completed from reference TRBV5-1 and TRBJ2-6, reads KAGVTQTPRYLIKTRGQQVTLSCSPISGHRSVSWYQQTPGQGLQFLFEYFSETQRNKGNFPGRFSGRQFSNSRSEMNVSTLELGDSALYLCASSFTGSSGANVLTFGAGSRLTVL.

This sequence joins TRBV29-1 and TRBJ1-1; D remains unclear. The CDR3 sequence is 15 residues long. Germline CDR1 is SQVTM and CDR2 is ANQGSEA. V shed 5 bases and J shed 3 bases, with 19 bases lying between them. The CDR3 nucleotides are TGCAGCGTTCCCAGTAAACCCGGGATACACACTGAAGCTTTCTTT. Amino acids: CSVPSKPGIHTEAFF.

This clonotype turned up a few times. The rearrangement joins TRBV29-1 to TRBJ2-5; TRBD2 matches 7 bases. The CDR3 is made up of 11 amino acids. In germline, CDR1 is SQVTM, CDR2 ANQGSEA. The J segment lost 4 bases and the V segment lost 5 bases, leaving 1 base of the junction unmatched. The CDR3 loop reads CSVREGETQYF. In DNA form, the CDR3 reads TGCAGCGTTAGGGAGGGAGAGACCCAGTACTTC. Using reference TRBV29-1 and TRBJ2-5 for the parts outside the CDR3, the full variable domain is SAVISQKPSRDICQRGTSLTIQCQVDSQVTMMFWYRQQPGQSLTLIATANQGSEATYESGFVIDKFPISRPNLTFSTLTVSNMSPEDSSIYLCSVREGETQYFGPGTRLLVL.

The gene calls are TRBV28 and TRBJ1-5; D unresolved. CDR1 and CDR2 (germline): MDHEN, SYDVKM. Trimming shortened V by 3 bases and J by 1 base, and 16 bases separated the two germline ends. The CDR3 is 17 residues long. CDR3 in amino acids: CASSLRAAIMSNQPQHF. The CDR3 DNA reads TGTGCCAGCAGTTTGAGGGCGGCCATCATGAGCAATCAGCCCCAGCATTTT.

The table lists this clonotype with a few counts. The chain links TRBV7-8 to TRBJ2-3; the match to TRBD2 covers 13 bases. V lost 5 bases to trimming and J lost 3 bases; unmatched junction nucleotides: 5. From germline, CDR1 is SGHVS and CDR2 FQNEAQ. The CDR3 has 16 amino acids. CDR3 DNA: TGTGCCAGCAGCGTAACACTAGCGGGGGGGACAGATACGCAGTATTTT. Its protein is CASSVTLAGGTDTQYF.

The DNA of the CDR3 is TGCAGCGTCACCGGGACAGTGGGCGCCGGGGAGCTGTTTTTT. Translating gives CSVTGTVGAGELFF. The rearrangement uses TRBV29-1 and TRBJ2-2; 7 bases fit TRBD1. The CDR3 runs to 14 residues. The ends lost 6 bases at V and 6 bases at J; junction bases unmatched: 10. Germline V CDR1 and CDR2: SQVTM, ANQGSEA.

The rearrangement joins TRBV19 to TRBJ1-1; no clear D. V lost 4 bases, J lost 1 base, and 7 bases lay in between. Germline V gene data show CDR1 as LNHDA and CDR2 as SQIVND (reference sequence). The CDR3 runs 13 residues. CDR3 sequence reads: CASSRESNTEAFF. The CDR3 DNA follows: TGTGCCAGTAGTAGGGAATCGAACACTGAAGCTTTCTTT.

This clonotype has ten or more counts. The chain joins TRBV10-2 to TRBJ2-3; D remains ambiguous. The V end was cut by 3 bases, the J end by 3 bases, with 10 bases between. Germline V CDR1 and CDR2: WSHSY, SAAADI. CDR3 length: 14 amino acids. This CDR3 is CASSDSLGTDTQYF. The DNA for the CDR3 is TGCGCCAGCAGTGACTCGCTAGGGACAGATACGCAGTATTTT.

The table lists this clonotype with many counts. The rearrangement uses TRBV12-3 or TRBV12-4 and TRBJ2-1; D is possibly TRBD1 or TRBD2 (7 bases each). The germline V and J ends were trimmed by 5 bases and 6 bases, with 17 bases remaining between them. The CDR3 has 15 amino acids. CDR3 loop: CASSPSGRGGNEQFF. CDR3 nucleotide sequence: TGTGCCAGCAGTCCCTCCGGCAGGGGGGGCAATGAGCAGTTCTTC.

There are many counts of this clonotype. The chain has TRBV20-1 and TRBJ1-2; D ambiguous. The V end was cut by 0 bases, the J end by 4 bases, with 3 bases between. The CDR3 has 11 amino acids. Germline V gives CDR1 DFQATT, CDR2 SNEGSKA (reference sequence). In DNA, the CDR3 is TGCAGTGCTAGAGATCTCTATGGCTACACCTTC. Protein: CSARDLYGYTF.

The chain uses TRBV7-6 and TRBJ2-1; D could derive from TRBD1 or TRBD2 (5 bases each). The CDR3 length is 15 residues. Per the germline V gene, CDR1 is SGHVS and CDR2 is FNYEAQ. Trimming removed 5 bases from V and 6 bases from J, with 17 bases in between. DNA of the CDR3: TGTGCCAGCAGCCACAACCGGGACGTCGCCAATGAGCAGTTCTTC. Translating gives CASSHNRDVANEQFF.

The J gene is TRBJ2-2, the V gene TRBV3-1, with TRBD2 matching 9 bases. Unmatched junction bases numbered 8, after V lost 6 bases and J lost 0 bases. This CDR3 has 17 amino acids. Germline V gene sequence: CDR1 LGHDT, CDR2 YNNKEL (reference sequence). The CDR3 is CASREVAGETNTGELFF. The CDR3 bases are TGTGCCAGCAGGGAGGTAGCGGGGGAAACGAACACCGGGGAGCTGTTTTTT.